A single sample is the source of the 3 T cell receptor beta chains below, sequenced in a study of cytomegalovirus exposure and HLA in healthy donors. The study ran its PCR with 60 Vbeta and 13 Jbeta primers. Clones were sequenced by immunoSEQ multiplex PCR, and TCRdb holds only the in-frame ones, with some missing. The table lists 200,000 to 250,000 clones, more than 75% of them singletons, with 2.5% to 3% in the top ten. Sequencing was carried out using PBMCs. The receptors derive from a woman aged 35 to 49 in good health and CMV-seronegative.

Written as DNA, the CDR3 is TGTGCCATCAGTGTCGACTCCCGGTACGAGCAGTACTTC. This codes for CAISVDSRYEQYF. The chain carries TRBV10-3 and TRBJ2-7, with D uncertain. CDR1 and CDR2 from the germline V gene are ENHRY and SYGVKD. Trimming took 4 bases from V and 4 from J, leaving 11 bases between them. This CDR3 has 13 residues.

The chain combines TRBV16 with TRBJ1-4; TRBD1 matches at 7 bases. CDR1 and CDR2 from the germline V gene are KGHSY and FQNENV. The V and J ends lost 4 bases and 5 bases, in that order; junction bases with no gene match: 10. CDR3 length equals 16 residues. CDR3 sequence reads: CASSPPRARGNEKLFF. The CDR3 DNA reads TGTGCCAGCAGCCCCCCCAGGGCCAGGGGGAATGAAAAACTGTTTTTT.

J is TRBJ2-7 and V is TRBV5-6; 8 bases are shared with TRBD2. The CDR3 covers 14 residues. V lost 4 bases and J lost 4; bases outside the gene matches: 7. Germline lookup yields CDR1 SGHDT and CDR2 YYEEEE. The CDR3 protein is CASSATLAAYEQYF. In DNA, the CDR3 is TGTGCCAGCAGCGCGACACTAGCGGCGTACGAGCAGTACTTC.